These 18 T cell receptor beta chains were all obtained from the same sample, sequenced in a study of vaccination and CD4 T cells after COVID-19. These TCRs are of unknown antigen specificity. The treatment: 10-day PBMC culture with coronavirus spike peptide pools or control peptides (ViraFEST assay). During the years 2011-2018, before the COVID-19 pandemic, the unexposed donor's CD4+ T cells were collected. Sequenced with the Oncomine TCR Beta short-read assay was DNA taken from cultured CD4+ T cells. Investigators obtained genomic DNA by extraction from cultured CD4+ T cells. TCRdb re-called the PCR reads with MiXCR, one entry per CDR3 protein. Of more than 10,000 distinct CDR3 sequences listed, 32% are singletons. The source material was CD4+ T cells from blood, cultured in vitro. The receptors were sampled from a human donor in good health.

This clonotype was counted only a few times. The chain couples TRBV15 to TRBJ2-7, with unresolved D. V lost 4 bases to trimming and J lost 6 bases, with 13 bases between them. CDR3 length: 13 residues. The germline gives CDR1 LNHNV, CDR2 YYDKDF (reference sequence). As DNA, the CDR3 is TGTGCCACCAGCAATAGTCTGGGATCCGAGCAGTACTTC. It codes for CATSNSLGSEQYF. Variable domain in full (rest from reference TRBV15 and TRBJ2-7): DAMVIQNPRYQVTQFGKPVTLSCSQTLNHNVMYWYQQKSSQAPKLLFHYYDKDFNNEADTPDNFQSRRPNTSFCFLDIRSPGLGDTAMYLCATSNSLGSEQYFGPGTRLTVT.

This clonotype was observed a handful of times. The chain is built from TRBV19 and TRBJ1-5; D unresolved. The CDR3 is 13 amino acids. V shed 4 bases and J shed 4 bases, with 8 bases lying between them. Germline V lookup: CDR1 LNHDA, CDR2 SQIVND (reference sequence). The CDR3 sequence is CASSTQVNQPQHF. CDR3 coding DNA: TGTGCCAGTAGTACTCAGGTGAATCAGCCCCAGCATTTT.

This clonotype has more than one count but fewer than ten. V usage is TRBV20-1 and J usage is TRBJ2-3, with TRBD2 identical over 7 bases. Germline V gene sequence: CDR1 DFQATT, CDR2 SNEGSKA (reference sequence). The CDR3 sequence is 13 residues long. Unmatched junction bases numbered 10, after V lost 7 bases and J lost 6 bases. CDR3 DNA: TGCAGTGGTAGGAGCGGGGCACATGATACGCAGTATTTT. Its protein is CSGRSGAHDTQYF.

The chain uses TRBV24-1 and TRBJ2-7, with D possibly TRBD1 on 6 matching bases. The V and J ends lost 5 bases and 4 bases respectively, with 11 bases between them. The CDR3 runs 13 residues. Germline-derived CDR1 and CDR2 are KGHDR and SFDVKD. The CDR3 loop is CATSGPGEYEQYF. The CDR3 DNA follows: TGTGCCACCAGTGGCCCAGGGGAGTACGAGCAGTACTTC.

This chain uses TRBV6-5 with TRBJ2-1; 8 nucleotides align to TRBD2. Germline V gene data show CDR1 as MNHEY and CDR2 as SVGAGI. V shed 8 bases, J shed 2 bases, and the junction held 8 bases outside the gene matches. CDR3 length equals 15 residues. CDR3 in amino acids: CASGLAGTTYNEQFF. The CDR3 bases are TGTGCCAGCGGTTTAGCGGGGACGACCTACAATGAGCAGTTCTTC.

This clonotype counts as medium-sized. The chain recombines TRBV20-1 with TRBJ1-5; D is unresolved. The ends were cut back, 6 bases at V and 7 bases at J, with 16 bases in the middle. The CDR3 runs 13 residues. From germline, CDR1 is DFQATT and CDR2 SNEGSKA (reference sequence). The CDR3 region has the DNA TGCAGTGCCAGTGAGGGCCTTGAGCAGCCCCAGCATTTT. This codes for CSASEGLEQPQHF.

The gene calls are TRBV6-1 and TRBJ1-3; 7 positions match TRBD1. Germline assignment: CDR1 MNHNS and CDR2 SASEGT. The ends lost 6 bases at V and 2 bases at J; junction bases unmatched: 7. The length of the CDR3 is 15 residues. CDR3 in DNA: TGTGCCAGCAGCCAAACAGGGGCCACTGGAAACACCATATATTTT. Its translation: CASSQTGATGNTIYF.

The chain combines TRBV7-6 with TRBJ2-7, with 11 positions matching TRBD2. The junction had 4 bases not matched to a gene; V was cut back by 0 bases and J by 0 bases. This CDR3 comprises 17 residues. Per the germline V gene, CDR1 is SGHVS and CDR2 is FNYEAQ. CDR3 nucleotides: TGTGCCAGCAGCTTAGCGGCGACTAGCGGGAACTCCTACGAGCAGTACTTC. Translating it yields CASSLAATSGNSYEQYF.

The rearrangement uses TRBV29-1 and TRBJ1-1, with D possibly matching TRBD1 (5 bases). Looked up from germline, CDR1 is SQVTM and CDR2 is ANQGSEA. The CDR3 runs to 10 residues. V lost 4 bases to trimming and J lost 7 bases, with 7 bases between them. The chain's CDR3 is CSVGDVEAFF. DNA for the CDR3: TGCAGCGTTGGGGACGTTGAAGCTTTCTTT.

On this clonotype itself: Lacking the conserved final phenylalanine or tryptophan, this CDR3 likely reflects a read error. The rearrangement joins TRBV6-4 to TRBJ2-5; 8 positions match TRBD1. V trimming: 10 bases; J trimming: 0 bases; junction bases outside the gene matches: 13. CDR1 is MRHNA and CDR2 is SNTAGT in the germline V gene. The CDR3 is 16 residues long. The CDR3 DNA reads TGTGCCAATAGAGTTTGGACAGGGCAGGACCAAGAGACCCAGTACCTC. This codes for CANRVWTGQDQETQYL.

CDR3 DNA: TGTGCCAGCGCCTGGGGAGGGGGTAACTATGGCTACACCTTC. This gives the protein CASAWGGGNYGYTF. The chain joins TRBV2 to TRBJ1-2, with a possible D match to TRBD1 (6 bases). The CDR3 covers 14 residues. Germline assignment: CDR1 SNHLY and CDR2 FYNNEI. V lost 8 bases and J lost 1, with 14 bases in between. Full variable domain (missing parts from reference TRBV2 and TRBJ1-2): EPEVTQTPSHQVTQMGQEVILRCVPISNHLYFYWYRQILGQKVEFLVSFYNNEISEKSEIFDDQFSVERPDGSNFTLKIRSTKLEDSAMYFCASAWGGGNYGYTFGSGTRLTVV.

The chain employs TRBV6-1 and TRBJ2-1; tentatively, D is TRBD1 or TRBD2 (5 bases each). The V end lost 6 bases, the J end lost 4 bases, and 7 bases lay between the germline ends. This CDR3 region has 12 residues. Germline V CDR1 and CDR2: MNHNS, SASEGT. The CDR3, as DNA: TGTGCCAGCAGGAGGGGTTACAATGAGCAGTTCTTC. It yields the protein CASRRGYNEQFF.

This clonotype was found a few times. In nucleotides, the CDR3 is TGTGCCAGCAGAACTGACAGGGCGATGACTGAAGCTTTCTTT. Translating it yields CASRTDRAMTEAFF. This chain joins TRBV27 and TRBJ1-1; 7 bases align to TRBD1. Germline V lookup: CDR1 MNHEY, CDR2 SMNVEV (reference sequence). The CDR3 has 14 residues. J gave up 5 bases and V 6 bases, and 9 bases lay outside the gene matches.

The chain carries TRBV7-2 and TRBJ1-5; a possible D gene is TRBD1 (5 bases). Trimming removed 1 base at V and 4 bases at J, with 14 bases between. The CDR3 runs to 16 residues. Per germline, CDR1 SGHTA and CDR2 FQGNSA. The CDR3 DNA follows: TGTGCCAGCAGCTTAGTAGGGACTCGGGGAAATCAGCCCCAGCATTTT. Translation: CASSLVGTRGNQPQHF.

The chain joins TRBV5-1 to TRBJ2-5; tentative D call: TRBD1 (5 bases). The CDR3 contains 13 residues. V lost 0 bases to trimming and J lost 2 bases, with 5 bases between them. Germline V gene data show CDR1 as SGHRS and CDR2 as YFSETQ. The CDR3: CASSLGQQETQYF. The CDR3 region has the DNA TGCGCCAGCAGCTTGGGACAGCAAGAGACCCAGTACTTC.

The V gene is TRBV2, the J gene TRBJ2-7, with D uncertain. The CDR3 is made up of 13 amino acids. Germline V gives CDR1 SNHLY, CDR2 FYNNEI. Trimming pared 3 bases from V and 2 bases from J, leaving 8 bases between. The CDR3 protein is CASSDGSTYEQYF. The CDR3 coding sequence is TGTGCCAGCAGTGACGGCAGTACCTACGAGCAGTACTTC.

CDR3 amino acids: CASSPRTADGELFF. The CDR3 coding sequence is TGTGCCAGCAGCCCGCGGACAGCAGACGGGGAGCTGTTTTTT. This sequence joins TRBV7-6 and TRBJ2-2, with D tentatively TRBD1 (6 bases). The length of the CDR3 is 14 residues. Per germline, CDR1 SGHVS and CDR2 FNYEAQ. Trimming took off 5 bases at V and 7 bases at J, with 14 bases between the two ends.

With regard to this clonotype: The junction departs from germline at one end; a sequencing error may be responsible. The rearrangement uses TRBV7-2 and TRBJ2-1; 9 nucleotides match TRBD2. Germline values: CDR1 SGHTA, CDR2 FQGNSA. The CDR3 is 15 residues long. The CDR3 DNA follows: TGTGCCAGCAGATTAGCGGGAGCGAGGTACAATGAGCAGTTCTTC. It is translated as CASRLAGARYNEQFF.